The 26 T cell receptor beta chains in this list originate from one sample, sequenced in a study of Graves' ophthalmopathy and Graves' hyperthyroidism (dated by TCRdb to 2016 to 2018). The sequencer was an Illumina HiSeq 2000. For repertoire sequencing, TCR beta CDR3 regions were amplified from RNA transcripts. A first-round RT-PCR used HTBI primers with the Qiagen OneStep RT-PCR kit, followed by a second-round multiplex PCR, size selection and purification. The public reads were quality trimmed at Q25 with fastp and then assembled into clones with MiXCR by TCRdb, keeping productive beta chains. Every CDR3 protein is listed once, alongside the most common genes and DNA of its rows. This sample lists hundreds of thousands of distinct CDR3 sequences; roughly two fifths were detected once. The ten largest clones add up to around 40% of the sample. The material sequenced was peripheral blood. The receptors originated from an adult man with Graves' ophthalmopathy.

Regarding this clonotype: The junction does not match germline at one end; this may be a read error. The chain recombines TRBV10-3 with TRBJ1-1, with 7 bases that match TRBD1. In germline, CDR1 is ENHRY, CDR2 SYGVKD. The CDR3 totals 14 residues. CDR3 residues: CASSLTGKGTEAFF. CDR3 coding DNA: TGTGCCAGCAGTTTGACAGGGAAGGGCACTGAAGCTTTCTTT.

V usage is TRBV19 and J usage is TRBJ1-5; D possibly corresponds to TRBD1 (6 bases). CDR3 size: 15 residues. Germline CDR1 LNHDA, CDR2 SQIVND (reference sequence). The V end was cut by 7 bases, the J end by 3 bases, with 16 bases between. CDR3 loop: CASTKQDSFNQPQHF. CDR3 coding DNA: TGTGCCAGTACGAAGCAGGACAGTTTCAATCAGCCCCAGCATTTT.

Worth noting for this clonotype: One end of the junction varies from germline; a read error may be responsible. This sequence joins TRBV11-2 and TRBJ2-7; 14 bases map to TRBD2. The CDR3 runs to 14 residues. Germline lookup yields CDR1 SGHAT and CDR2 FQNNGV. The CDR3 loop reads CARSGTSGSRQQYF. For the CDR3, the DNA is TGTGCCCGCAGCGGGACTAGCGGGAGTAGGCAGCAGTACTTC.

Many counts were recorded for this clonotype. The chain combines TRBV19 with TRBJ2-7, with D perhaps matching TRBD1 (5 bases). Trimming took off 10 bases at V and 0 bases at J, with 13 bases between the two ends. CDR1 is LNHDA and CDR2 is SQIVND in the germline V gene (reference sequence). The CDR3 length is 13 residues. The CDR3 spells CATRQRTSYEQYF. The DNA for the CDR3 is TGTGCCACCCGACAGCGCACCTCCTACGAGCAGTACTTC. Full variable domain (rest looked up from reference TRBV19 and TRBJ2-7): DGGITQSPKYLFRKEGQNVTLSCEQNLNHDAMYWYRQDPGQGLRLIYYSQIVNDFQKGDIAEGYSVSREKKESFPLTVTSAQKNPTAFYLCATRQRTSYEQYFGPGTRLTVT.

The chain links TRBV7-9 to TRBJ2-7, with D perhaps being TRBD1 or TRBD2 (5 bases each). Germline V gene lookup returns CDR1 SEHNR and CDR2 FQNEAQ (reference sequence). The CDR3 is made up of 17 amino acids. The V and J ends lost 5 bases and 1 base respectively, with 21 bases between them. The CDR3 sequence is CASSVEGGQGPSYEQYF. The CDR3 nucleotides are TGTGCCAGCAGCGTTGAAGGCGGTCAGGGACCATCCTACGAGCAGTACTTC.

Here the CDR3 DNA reads TGTGCCAGCAGCTTAGCCGGTAGGGAGCTGTTTTTT. It encodes CASSLAGRELFF. This sequence joins TRBV7-9 and TRBJ2-2; D remains unclear. The CDR3 consists of 12 residues. Trimming took off 0 bases at V and 9 bases at J, with 5 bases between the two ends. Germline V CDR1 and CDR2: SEHNR, FQNEAQ (reference sequence). The whole variable domain, remainder taken from reference TRBV7-9 and TRBJ2-2, is DTGVSQNPRHKITKRGQNVTFRCDPISEHNRLYWYRQTLGQGPEFLTYFQNEAQLEKSRLLSDRFSAERPKGSFSTLEIQRTEQGDSAMYLCASSLAGRELFFGEGSRLTVL.

This chain links TRBV15 with TRBJ2-7; 9 bases line up with TRBD1. This CDR3 spans 14 amino acids. The trim removed 1 base at V and 4 bases at J, leaving 2 bases unmatched. CDR1 LNHNV and CDR2 YYDKDF come from the germline V gene (reference sequence). The CDR3 nucleotides read TGTGCCACCAGCAGAGGGGACAGGGATTACGAGCAGTACTTC. Protein product: CATSRGDRDYEQYF.

The chain has TRBV6-5 and TRBJ1-4, with 8 bases matching TRBD1. With V trimmed by 5 bases and J by 8 bases, 4 bases remained unmatched. This CDR3 comprises 13 residues. CDR1 MNHEY and CDR2 SVGAGI come from the germline V gene. As DNA, the CDR3 is TGTGCCAGCAGTCCGACAGGGGAAGAAAAACTGTTTTTT. Protein product: CASSPTGEEKLFF.

This clonotype has ten or more counts. V usage is TRBV10-3 and J usage is TRBJ2-5, with 9 bases lining up with TRBD1. This CDR3 contains 12 residues. Germline CDR1 ENHRY, CDR2 SYGVKD. V was clipped by 10 bases and J by 2 bases; unmatched bases: 2. The chain's CDR3 is CATGQGQETQYF. The CDR3 DNA reads TGTGCCACAGGACAGGGGCAAGAGACCCAGTACTTC.

In this sample, this clonotype turned up many times. The V and J genes are TRBV9 and TRBJ1-6; D is uncertain. Germline CDR1 SGDLS, CDR2 YYNGEE. The CDR3 extends over 13 amino acids. V gave up 4 bases and J gave up 7 bases, with 9 bases separating them. The CDR3 nucleotides read TGTGCCAGCAGCCCGGGAGGCAATTCACCCCTCCACTTT. Its protein is CASSPGGNSPLHF.

This clonotype was picked up a small number of times. V gene TRBV5-6 combines with J gene TRBJ1-5; TRBD1 agrees at 11 bases. CDR3 length equals 17 residues. Unmatched junction bases numbered 6, after V lost 4 bases and J lost 0 bases. Germline-derived CDR1 and CDR2 are SGHDT and YYEEEE. CDR3 sequence reads: CASSRTGGADSNQPQHF. The CDR3, as DNA: TGTGCCAGCAGCCGGACAGGGGGCGCGGATAGCAATCAGCCCCAGCATTTT. Full variable domain (outside the CDR3, taken from reference TRBV5-6 and TRBJ1-5): DAGVTQSPTHLIKTRGQQVTLRCSPKSGHDTVSWYQQALGQGPQFIFQYYEEEERQRGNFPDRFSGHQFPNYSSELNVNALLLGDSALYLCASSRTGGADSNQPQHFGDGTRLSIL.

This clonotype appeared many times. The chain combines TRBV2 with TRBJ1-2; 9 positions agree with TRBD1. Looked up from germline, CDR1 is SNHLY and CDR2 is FYNNEI. Trimming at V came to 6 bases and at J to 5 bases, leaving 7 bases not matched to a gene. The CDR3 loop spans 14 amino acids. The CDR3 DNA follows: TGTGCCAGCAGCAGGACAGGGGCCTTTTATGGCTACACCTTC. Protein sequence: CASSRTGAFYGYTF.

The rearrangement joins TRBV7-9 to TRBJ2-5; 10 nucleotides line up with TRBD2. The DNA end lines up better with TRBJ2-7; the J call may be wrong. CDR1 and CDR2 (germline): SEHNR, FQNEAQ (reference sequence). This CDR3 spans 16 amino acids. The CDR3 DNA reads as TGTGCCAGCAGCTTAGAGGGTCTAGCGGGAGAAGGCGAGCAGTACTTC. Amino acid sequence: CASSLEGLAGEGEQYF.

On this clonotype itself: A much larger clone differs by one base, so this may be a read error. The chain employs TRBV9 and TRBJ2-5; 8 bases agree with TRBD1. The CDR3 has 15 amino acids. Germline V gives CDR1 SGDLS, CDR2 YYNGEE. Here the CDR3 reads CASSASDRDQVTQYF. The DNA of the CDR3 is TGTGCCAGCAGCGCTTCGGACAGGGACCAAGTGACCCAGTACTTC.

The J gene is TRBJ1-3, the V gene TRBV7-2; perhaps TRBD1 as D (6 bases). V was pared by 5 bases and J by 2 bases, with 19 bases between. Germline V gene data show CDR1 as SGHTA and CDR2 as FQGNSA. This CDR3 is built from 17 residues. CDR3 protein: CASSPLAAGTTGNTIYF. The DNA of the CDR3 is TGTGCCAGCAGCCCCCTGGCCGCCGGGACAACTGGAAACACCATATATTTT. Full variable domain (rest looked up from reference TRBV7-2 and TRBJ1-3): GAGVSQSPSNKVTEKGKDVELRCDPISGHTALYWYRQSLGQGLEFLIYFQGNSAPDKSGLPSDRFSAERTGGSVSTLTIQRTQQEDSAVYLCASSPLAAGTTGNTIYFGEGSWLTVV.

As regards this clonotype: A read error may explain this, as a much larger clone is one base away. The chain carries TRBV5-1 and TRBJ2-7; 7 positions agree with TRBD1. Germline assignment: CDR1 SGHRS and CDR2 YFSETQ. V lost 0 bases to trimming and J lost 5 bases; unmatched junction nucleotides: 5. The CDR3 has 14 amino acids. CDR3 in DNA: TGCGCCAGCAGCTTGGAGGGGGCGCCCCACGAGCAGTACTTC. Amino acids: CASSLEGAPHEQYF.

The genes are TRBV7-9 and TRBJ2-5; TRBD2 matches at 8 bases. Looked up from germline, CDR1 is SEHNR and CDR2 is FQNEAQ (reference sequence). CDR3 length: 15 residues. V dropped 7 bases and J dropped 2; count of bases not matched to a gene: 9. The DNA of the CDR3 is TGTGCCAGCACCAACGGGGGGGGCTGGCAAGAGACCCAGTACTTC. Protein: CASTNGGGWQETQYF. Complete variable domain (other parts from reference TRBV7-9 and TRBJ2-5): DTGVSQNPRHKITKRGQNVTFRCDPISEHNRLYWYRQTLGQGPEFLTYFQNEAQLEKSRLLSDRFSAERPKGSFSTLEIQRTEQGDSAMYLCASTNGGGWQETQYFGPGTRLLVL.

This chain joins TRBV15 and TRBJ1-2; D not certain. CDR3 length: 14 residues. The V end was cut by 11 bases, the J end by 3 bases, with 19 bases between. The germline gives CDR1 LNHNV, CDR2 YYDKDF (reference sequence). The CDR3 here is CAWSARLGDYGYTF. Here the CDR3 DNA reads TGTGCCTGGAGCGCCCGGTTGGGCGACTATGGCTACACCTTC.

This clonotype was seen at least ten times. The chain combines TRBV2 with TRBJ1-3; TRBD1 aligns across 7 bases. Germline CDR1 SNHLY, CDR2 FYNNEI. The CDR3 loop spans 16 amino acids. V lost 5 bases and J lost 0; bases outside the gene matches: 7. The CDR3: CASSWDRDSSGNTIYF. The CDR3 nucleotides are TGTGCCAGCAGTTGGGACCGGGACAGCTCTGGAAACACCATATATTTT. The full variable domain, with the rest looked up from reference TRBV2 and TRBJ1-3, is EPEVTQTPSHQVTQMGQEVILRCVPISNHLYFYWYRQILGQKVEFLVSFYNNEISEKSEIFDDQFSVERPDGSNFTLKIRSTKLEDSAMYFCASSWDRDSSGNTIYFGEGSWLTVV.

Ten or more counts support this clonotype. The rearrangement uses TRBV7-9 and TRBJ2-7; D might be TRBD1 (5 bases). The CDR3 is made up of 13 amino acids. Germline CDR1 SEHNR, CDR2 FQNEAQ (reference sequence). Trimming removed 2 bases from V and 7 bases from J, with 12 bases in between. The CDR3 loop reads CASSLFAGKEQYF. In nucleotides, the CDR3 is TGTGCCAGCAGCTTATTTGCAGGGAAAGAGCAGTACTTC.

This chain connects TRBV6-2 or TRBV6-3 to TRBJ1-1, with D unclear. Germline values: CDR1 MNHEY, CDR2 SVGEGT. The CDR3 spans 15 residues. This chain's CDR3 is CATSSYSRSGTEAFF. CDR3 DNA: TGTGCGACCAGCAGTTATTCCAGGTCGGGCACTGAAGCTTTCTTT.

A remark on this clonotype: The junction departs from germline at one end; a sequencing error may be responsible. The chain is built from TRBV10-3 and TRBJ2-7; 13 nucleotides match TRBD2. CDR1 ENHRY and CDR2 SYGVKD come from the germline V gene. The CDR3 is 16 residues long. CDR3 amino acids: CASSFQTSGGPGEQYF. In nucleotides, the CDR3 is TGTGCCAGCAGTTTCCAGACTAGCGGGGGGCCAGGGGAGCAGTACTTC.

This clonotype was counted ten times or more. The rearrangement joins TRBV11-2 to TRBJ2-7; maybe TRBD2 (5 bases). Germline loops: CDR1 SGHAT, CDR2 FQNNGV. Trimming removed 6 bases at V and 4 bases at J, with 13 bases between. The CDR3 runs 13 residues. The CDR3 protein is CASSHGVLYEQYF. The DNA of the CDR3 is TGTGCCAGCAGTCACGGGGTTCTGTACGAGCAGTACTTC. The entire variable domain, with the rest obtained from reference TRBV11-2 and TRBJ2-7, is as follows: EAGVAQSPRYKIIEKRQSVAFWCNPISGHATLYWYQQILGQGPKLLIQFQNNGVVDDSQLPKDRFSAERLKGVDSTLKIQPAKLEDSAVYLCASSHGVLYEQYFGPGTRLTVT.

This clonotype was detected only a few times. The chain combines TRBV11-3 with TRBJ1-6; D is ambiguous. This CDR3 has 13 residues. Trimming shortened V by 5 bases and J by 6 bases, and 8 bases separated the two germline ends. Germline V lookup: CDR1 SGHNT, CDR2 YENEEA. The CDR3 DNA reads TGTGCCAGCAGCAGGAGACCTAATTCACCCCTCCACTTT. Its translation: CASSRRPNSPLHF.

In this sample, this clonotype turned up many times. V usage is TRBV2 and J usage is TRBJ2-7; TRBD2 might be the D (6 bases). With 3 bases removed from V and 6 bases from J, the gap between germline ends came to 12 bases. In germline, CDR1 is SNHLY, CDR2 FYNNEI. There are 13 residues in the CDR3. The CDR3 loop reads CASSERDRREQYF. The DNA of the CDR3 is TGTGCCAGCAGTGAGCGGGACCGACGCGAGCAGTACTTC.

This clonotype was detected ten times or more. The CDR3 DNA is TGTGCCAGCAGTGAAGGCAGGTTTACTGAAGCTTTCTTT. It is translated as CASSEGRFTEAFF. The chain carries TRBV2 and TRBJ1-1; D is ambiguous. Germline V lookup: CDR1 SNHLY, CDR2 FYNNEI. This CDR3 contains 13 residues. Trimming left V 1 base short and J 5 bases short, with 8 bases between.